The 27 T cell receptor beta chains presented below share a single source sample, sequenced in a study of cytomegalovirus exposure and HLA in healthy donors. Sequencing was performed with immunoSEQ multiplex PCR; in TCRdb, only in-frame clones are kept and a portion is missing. This sample has 150,000 to 200,000 clones, with 88% found just once. The sample taken for sequencing was PBMCs. These receptor sequences come from a man younger than 35 in good health and CMV-seronegative.

The rearrangement links TRBV20-1 to TRBJ2-1; no clear D gene. The V and J ends lost 3 bases and 7 bases respectively, with 7 bases between them. The CDR3 is 11 amino acids. Germline lookup yields CDR1 DFQATT and CDR2 SNEGSKA (reference sequence). The CDR3 protein is CSASPFNEQFF. CDR3 DNA: TGCAGTGCTAGCCCTTTTAATGAGCAGTTCTTC.

The CDR3 sequence: CASSGTGVLNEQFF. In DNA form, the CDR3 reads TGTGCCAGCAGCGGGACAGGGGTTCTCAATGAGCAGTTCTTC. The V and J genes are TRBV2 and TRBJ2-1; the match to TRBD1 covers 10 bases. CDR1 SNHLY and CDR2 FYNNEI come from the germline V gene. With 6 bases clipped from V and 6 bases from J, the junction kept 5 bases outside the gene matches. CDR3 length equals 14 residues.

This clone was seen a few times. V gene TRBV11-2 combines with J gene TRBJ2-7; D gene uncertain. The length of the CDR3 is 13 residues. V lost 0 bases and J lost 9, with 12 bases in between. Looked up from germline, CDR1 is SGHAT and CDR2 is FQNNGV. The CDR3 DNA sequence: TGTGCCAGCAGCTTAGATAAACCCACTCGGCAGTACTTC. Translating gives CASSLDKPTRQYF.

This chain links TRBV18 with TRBJ1-1; D is perhaps TRBD1 (5 bases). The germline V and J ends were trimmed by 1 base and 2 bases, with 11 bases remaining between them. CDR1 and CDR2 (germline): KGHSH, LQKENI. The CDR3 has 15 residues. CDR3 sequence: CASSPQQGRNTEAFF. For the CDR3, the DNA is TGTGCCAGCTCACCACAGCAGGGCCGCAACACTGAAGCTTTCTTT. Supplemented by reference TRBV18 and TRBJ1-1, the full variable domain reads NAGVMQNPRHLVRRRGQEARLRCSPMKGHSHVYWYRQLPEEGLKFMVYLQKENIIDESGMPKERFSAEFPKEGPSILRIQQVVRGDSAAYFCASSPQQGRNTEAFFGQGTRLTVV.

V usage is TRBV7-9 and J usage is TRBJ1-1; D is unresolved. CDR1 SEHNR and CDR2 FQNEAQ come from the germline V gene (reference sequence). Trimming cost V 5 bases and J 4 bases, with 8 bases left between them. The CDR3 is made up of 12 amino acids. In nucleotides, the CDR3 is TGTGCCAGCAGCCAGCAGGCCACTGAAGCTTTCTTT. Translation: CASSQQATEAFF.

This rearrangement joins TRBV28 to TRBJ2-1; possibly TRBD1 for D (5 bases). The V and J ends lost 6 bases and 8 bases respectively, with 8 bases between them. The CDR3 consists of 11 residues. Germline CDR1 is MDHEN and CDR2 is SYDVKM. CDR3 region: CASRSGYEQFF. CDR3 DNA sequence: TGTGCCAGCAGATCAGGGTATGAGCAGTTCTTC.

This clone is a singleton in its sample. V is TRBV6-1 and J is TRBJ1-4, with 7 bases fitting TRBD1. The CDR3 has 16 amino acids. V was clipped by 2 bases and J by 8 bases; unmatched bases: 11. Per the germline V gene, CDR1 is MNHNS and CDR2 is SASEGT. This CDR3 reads CASSETRAGGLEKLFF. CDR3 sequence (DNA): TGTGCCAGCAGTGAAACGAGGGCAGGGGGACTCGAAAAACTGTTTTTT.

The chain couples TRBV6-5 to TRBJ1-1; 9 nucleotides agree with TRBD1. Germline CDR1 reads MNHEY; CDR2 reads SVGAGI. The CDR3 has 15 amino acids. V shed 8 bases and J 1 base; nucleotides not matched to a gene: 8. CDR3 sequence: CASGRTGVSNTEAFF. CDR3 sequence (DNA): TGTGCCAGCGGGAGGACAGGGGTCTCGAACACTGAAGCTTTCTTT.

The chain carries TRBV18 and TRBJ1-4; a possible D gene is TRBD1 (5 bases). Trimming removed 6 bases from V and 3 bases from J, with 17 bases in between. Germline V gene lookup returns CDR1 KGHSH and CDR2 LQKENI. This CDR3 region has 16 residues. The CDR3: CASSYSYRPSNEKLFF. CDR3 DNA: TGTGCCAGCTCCTACTCCTACAGGCCATCTAATGAAAAACTGTTTTTT.

This chain connects TRBV7-9 to TRBJ2-1, with a possible D match to TRBD2 (6 bases). The CDR3 is 16 amino acids. V was pared by 5 bases and J by 2 bases, with 16 bases between. Germline CDR1 SEHNR, CDR2 FQNEAQ (reference sequence). CDR3 sequence reads: CASSLRELRTYNEQFF. As DNA, the CDR3 is TGTGCCAGCAGCCTCCGGGAGCTAAGAACCTACAATGAGCAGTTCTTC.

The V gene is TRBV6-1, the J gene TRBJ2-5; TRBD1 matches 7 bases. Germline CDR1 MNHNS, CDR2 SASEGT. J gave up 5 bases and V 9 bases, and 12 bases lay outside the gene matches. There are 14 residues in the CDR3. CDR3 residues: CASFPGQIAETQYF. CDR3 coding DNA: TGTGCCAGTTTCCCGGGACAGATTGCGGAGACCCAGTACTTC.

The chain carries TRBV28 and TRBJ1-5; D is uncertain. The CDR3 is 16 residues long. V lost 5 bases to trimming and J lost 6 bases, with 20 bases between them. Germline assignment: CDR1 MDHEN and CDR2 SYDVKM. For the CDR3, the DNA is TGTGCCAGCAGTACCACCGAGGGCGCATTCGGTCAGCCCCAGCATTTT. Encoded protein: CASSTTEGAFGQPQHF.

The chain has TRBV4-1 and TRBJ1-2; D is perhaps TRBD1 (5 bases). This CDR3 spans 15 amino acids. The germline V gene encodes CDR1 MGHRA and CDR2 YSYEKL. V lost 1 base and J 8 bases, leaving 17 bases between the germline ends. The CDR3 region is CASSQVGGTPMGYTF. The CDR3 DNA reads as TGCGCCAGCAGCCAAGTTGGGGGGACGCCGATGGGCTACACCTTC.

Regarding this clone: Other DNA variants within this sample encode the same CDR3. V is TRBV28 and J is TRBJ2-7; the match to TRBD1 covers 9 bases. The germline V gene encodes CDR1 MDHEN and CDR2 SYDVKM. V was pared by 4 bases and J by 3 bases, with 1 base of the junction left unmatched. CDR3 length: 13 residues. The CDR3 bases are TGTGCCAGCAGTTCGGGACAGGGCTACGAGCAGTACTTC. It codes for CASSSGQGYEQYF.

Written as DNA, the CDR3 is TGCGCCAGCAGCTCAGCGCAGGGGATCGAGCCCCAGCATTTT. It translates to CASSSAQGIEPQHF. The gene calls are TRBV5-1 and TRBJ1-5; a weak D match, TRBD1 (6 bases). The CDR3 spans 14 residues. V was clipped by 3 bases and J by 8 bases, with 15 bases between them. Germline lookup yields CDR1 SGHRS and CDR2 YFSETQ.

A single count supports this clone. The V gene is TRBV19, the J gene TRBJ1-1; 9 nucleotides line up with TRBD1. The germline V gene encodes CDR1 LNHDA and CDR2 SQIVND (reference sequence). The CDR3 has 13 residues. J was trimmed by 5 bases and V by 9 bases; bases with no gene match: 7. The CDR3 reads CASRNDRGTEAFF. CDR3 in DNA: TGTGCCAGCCGGAATGACAGGGGGACTGAAGCTTTCTTT.

The rearrangement joins TRBV2 to TRBJ2-3; TRBD1 agrees at 7 bases. The CDR3 has 12 amino acids. CDR1 and CDR2 from the germline V gene are SNHLY and FYNNEI. The V and J ends lost 6 bases and 6 bases, in that order; junction bases with no gene match: 3. CDR3 protein: CASRDRSDTQYF. CDR3 coding DNA: TGTGCCAGCAGGGACAGGTCGGATACGCAGTATTTT. Variable domain in full (rest from reference TRBV2 and TRBJ2-3): EPEVTQTPSHQVTQMGQEVILRCVPISNHLYFYWYRQILGQKVEFLVSFYNNEISEKSEIFDDQFSVERPDGSNFTLKIRSTKLEDSAMYFCASRDRSDTQYFGPGTRLTVL.

This rearrangement joins TRBV28 to TRBJ2-1; possibly TRBD2 for D (6 bases). The CDR3 loop spans 15 amino acids. From germline, CDR1 is MDHEN and CDR2 SYDVKM. Trimming took off 3 bases at V and 3 bases at J, with 12 bases between the two ends. The CDR3 spells CASSFGDSIYNEQFF. The CDR3 DNA is TGTGCCAGCAGTTTTGGGGACTCGATCTACAATGAGCAGTTCTTC.

This chain's CDR3 is CATSRDKFAAGGTEAFF. In DNA, the CDR3 is TGTGCCACCAGCAGAGATAAGTTTGCGGCGGGAGGCACTGAAGCTTTCTTT. The chain uses TRBV15 and TRBJ1-1; no clear D gene. Germline values: CDR1 LNHNV, CDR2 YYDKDF (reference sequence). CDR3 length: 17 residues. Trimming removed 0 bases from V and 4 bases from J, with 18 bases in between. Supplemented by reference TRBV15 and TRBJ1-1, the full variable domain reads DAMVIQNPRYQVTQFGKPVTLSCSQTLNHNVMYWYQQKSSQAPKLLFHYYDKDFNNEADTPDNFQSRRPNTSFCFLDIRSPGLGDTAMYLCATSRDKFAAGGTEAFFGQGTRLTVV.

V is TRBV5-1 and J is TRBJ2-5; D possibly corresponds to TRBD2 (6 bases). The germline V gene has CDR1 SGHRS and CDR2 YFSETQ. The CDR3 extends over 15 amino acids. V lost 0 bases and J lost 0, with 9 bases in between. DNA for the CDR3: TGCGCCAGCAGCTTGGGAGGGAGGTACCAAGAGACCCAGTACTTC. Translation gives CASSLGGRYQETQYF.

The chain employs TRBV21-1 and TRBJ1-1; the table calls TRBD1, which could not be checked here. TRBV21-1 is flagged as a pseudogene. The CDR3 runs 15 residues. DNA for the CDR3: TGTGCCAGCGAACCTACAGGGGGGACTGGCACTGAAGCTTTCTTT. Protein: CASEPTGGTGTEAFF.

This clone was seen a few times. This chain connects TRBV28 to TRBJ2-7; D gene uncertain. CDR1 and CDR2 from the germline V gene are MDHEN and SYDVKM. The CDR3 spans 11 residues. V was cut by 3 bases and J by 5 bases, with 5 bases left in between. The CDR3 region is CASSFFHEQYF. The CDR3 DNA reads TGTGCCAGCAGTTTCTTCCACGAGCAGTACTTC.

The rearrangement links TRBV19 to TRBJ2-7; 7 bases match TRBD2. Germline V gene lookup returns CDR1 LNHDA and CDR2 SQIVND (reference sequence). Germline trimming cut 6 bases from V and 0 bases from J; bases unmatched to any gene: 5. The CDR3 is made up of 14 amino acids. The CDR3 is CASRTRGTSYEQYF. CDR3 bases: TGTGCCAGTAGGACGCGGGGGACCTCCTACGAGCAGTACTTC.

V is TRBV11-2 and J is TRBJ2-1; D is unclear. Germline V CDR1 and CDR2: SGHAT, FQNNGV. Trimming cost V 1 base and J 0 bases, with 7 bases left between them. There are 15 residues in the CDR3. The CDR3 sequence is CASSLGDSSYNEQFF. CDR3 nucleotides: TGTGCCAGCAGCTTAGGCGATAGCTCCTACAATGAGCAGTTCTTC.

The chain is built from TRBV6-5 and TRBJ2-1, with TRBD2 identical over 10 bases. Germline V gene data show CDR1 as MNHEY and CDR2 as SVGAGI. The CDR3 consists of 15 residues. Trimming removed 2 bases from V and 6 bases from J; junction bases left unmatched: 4. The CDR3 protein is CASSYGASGGNEQFF. Written as DNA, the CDR3 is TGTGCCAGCAGTTACGGGGCTAGCGGGGGCAATGAGCAGTTCTTC.

CDR3 sequence: CASSVGGVDTEAFF. The CDR3 DNA sequence: TGCGCCAGCAGCGTAGGAGGGGTGGACACTGAAGCTTTCTTT. This chain connects TRBV5-1 to TRBJ1-1, with D possibly matching TRBD1 (5 bases). The CDR3 sequence is 14 residues long. In germline, CDR1 is SGHRS, CDR2 YFSETQ. Trimming took 4 bases from V and 3 from J, leaving 13 bases between them.

This chain joins TRBV2 and TRBJ2-1; 7 bases are a match to TRBD1. In germline, CDR1 is SNHLY, CDR2 FYNNEI. V dropped 0 bases and J dropped 4; count of bases not matched to a gene: 12. The CDR3 runs to 18 residues. This chain's CDR3 is CASSEATPLGGPYNEQFF. In nucleotides, the CDR3 is TGTGCCAGCAGTGAAGCCACCCCTTTAGGGGGCCCTTACAATGAGCAGTTCTTC.